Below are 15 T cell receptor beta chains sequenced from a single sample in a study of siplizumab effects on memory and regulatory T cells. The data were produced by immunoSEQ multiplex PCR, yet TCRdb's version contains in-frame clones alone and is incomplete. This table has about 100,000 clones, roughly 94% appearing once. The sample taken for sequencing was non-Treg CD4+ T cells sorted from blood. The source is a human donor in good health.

CDR3 in amino acids: CASSSEAGSEQYF. In nucleotides, the CDR3 is TGTGCCAGCAGCTCTGAAGCAGGCAGCGAGCAGTACTTC. The rearrangement uses TRBV11-3 and TRBJ2-7; D is undetermined. This CDR3 has 13 residues. Germline CDR1 reads SGHNT; CDR2 reads YENEEA. Trimming removed 4 bases from V and 6 bases from J, with 13 bases in between.

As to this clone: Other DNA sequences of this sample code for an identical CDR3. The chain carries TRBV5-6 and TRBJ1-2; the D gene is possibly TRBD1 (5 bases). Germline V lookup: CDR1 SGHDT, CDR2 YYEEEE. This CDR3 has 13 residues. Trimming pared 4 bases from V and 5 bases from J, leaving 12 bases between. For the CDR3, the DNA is TGTGCCAGCAGCCCGGACATCTATTATGGCTACACCTTC. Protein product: CASSPDIYYGYTF.

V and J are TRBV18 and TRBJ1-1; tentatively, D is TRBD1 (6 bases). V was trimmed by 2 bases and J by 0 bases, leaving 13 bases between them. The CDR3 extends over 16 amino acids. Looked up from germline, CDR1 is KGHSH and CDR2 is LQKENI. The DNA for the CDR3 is TGTGCCAGCTCACCAACCCAGGGGCCTATGAACACTGAAGCTTTCTTT. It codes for CASSPTQGPMNTEAFF.

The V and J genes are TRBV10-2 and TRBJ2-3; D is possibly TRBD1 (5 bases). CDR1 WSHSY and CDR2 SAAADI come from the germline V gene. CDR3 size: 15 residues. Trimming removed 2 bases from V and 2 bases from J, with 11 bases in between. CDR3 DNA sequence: TGCGCCAGCAGTGAGGGCAGGGTATTCACAGATACGCAGTATTTT. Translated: CASSEGRVFTDTQYF.

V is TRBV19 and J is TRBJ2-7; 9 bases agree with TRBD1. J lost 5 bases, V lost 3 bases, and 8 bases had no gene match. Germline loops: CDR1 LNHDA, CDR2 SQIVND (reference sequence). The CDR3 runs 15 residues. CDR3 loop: CASSITGQGGNEQYF. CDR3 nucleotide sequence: TGTGCCAGTAGTATCACGGGACAGGGAGGGAACGAGCAGTACTTC.

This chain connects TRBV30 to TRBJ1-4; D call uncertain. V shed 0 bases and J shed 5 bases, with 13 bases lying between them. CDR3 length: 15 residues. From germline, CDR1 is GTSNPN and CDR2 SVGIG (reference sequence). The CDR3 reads CAWSVDGRLNEKLFF. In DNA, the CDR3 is TGTGCCTGGAGTGTAGACGGCCGGTTGAATGAAAAACTGTTTTTT.

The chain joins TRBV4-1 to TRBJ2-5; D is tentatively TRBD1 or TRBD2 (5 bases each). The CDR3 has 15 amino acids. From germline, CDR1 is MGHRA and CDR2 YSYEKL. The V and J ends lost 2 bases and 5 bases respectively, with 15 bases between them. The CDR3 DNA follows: TGCGCCAGCAGCCAATTCGGACTGTGGGGGGAGACCCAGTACTTC. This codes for CASSQFGLWGETQYF.

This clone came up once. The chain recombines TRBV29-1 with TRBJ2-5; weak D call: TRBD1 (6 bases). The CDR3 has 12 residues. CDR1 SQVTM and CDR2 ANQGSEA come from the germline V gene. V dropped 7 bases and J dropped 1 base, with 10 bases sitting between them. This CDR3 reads CSAFRGQETQYF. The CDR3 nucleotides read TGCAGCGCCTTCAGGGGCCAAGAGACCCAGTACTTC.

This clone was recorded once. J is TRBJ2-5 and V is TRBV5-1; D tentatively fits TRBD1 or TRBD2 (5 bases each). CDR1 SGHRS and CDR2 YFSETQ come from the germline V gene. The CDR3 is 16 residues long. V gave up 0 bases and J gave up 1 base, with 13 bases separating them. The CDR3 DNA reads TGCGCCAGCAGCTTGGGAAGGGGACCCTCCCAAGAGACCCAGTACTTC. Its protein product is CASSLGRGPSQETQYF.

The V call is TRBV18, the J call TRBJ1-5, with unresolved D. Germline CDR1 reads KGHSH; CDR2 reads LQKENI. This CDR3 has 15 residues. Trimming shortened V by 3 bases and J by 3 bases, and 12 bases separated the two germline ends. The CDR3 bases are TGTGCCAGCTCACCGAGTGGAGGCCCCAATCAGCCCCAGCATTTT. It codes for CASSPSGGPNQPQHF.

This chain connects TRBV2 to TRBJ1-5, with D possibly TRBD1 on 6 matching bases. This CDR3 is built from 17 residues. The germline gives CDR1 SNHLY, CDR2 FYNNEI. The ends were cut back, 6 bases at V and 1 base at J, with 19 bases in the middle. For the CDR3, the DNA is TGTGCCAGCAGCTCGGGGGGGGCCCCCCGAAGCAATCAGCCCCAGCATTTT. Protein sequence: CASSSGGAPRSNQPQHF.

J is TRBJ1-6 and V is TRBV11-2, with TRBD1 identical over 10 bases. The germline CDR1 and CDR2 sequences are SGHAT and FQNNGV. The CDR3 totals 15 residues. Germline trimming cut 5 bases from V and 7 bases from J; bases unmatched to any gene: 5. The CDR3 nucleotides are TGTGCCAGCAGCAAAAGGGACAGGGGAAATTCACCCCTCCACTTT. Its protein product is CASSKRDRGNSPLHF.

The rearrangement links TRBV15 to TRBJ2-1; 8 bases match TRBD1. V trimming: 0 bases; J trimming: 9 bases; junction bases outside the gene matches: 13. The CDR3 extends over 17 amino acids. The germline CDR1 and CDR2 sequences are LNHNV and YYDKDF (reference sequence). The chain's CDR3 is CATSREKFGTGAGEQFF. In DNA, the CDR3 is TGTGCCACCAGCAGAGAAAAATTCGGGACAGGCGCTGGTGAGCAGTTCTTC.

This chain's CDR3 is CASSTGLTSYNEQFF. The CDR3 coding sequence is TGTGCCAGCAGTACAGGGCTAACCTCCTACAATGAGCAGTTCTTC. The chain employs TRBV6-4 and TRBJ2-1; maybe TRBD1 (6 bases). V was trimmed by 5 bases and J by 0 bases, leaving 11 bases between them. Germline loops: CDR1 MRHNA, CDR2 SNTAGT. The CDR3 consists of 15 residues.

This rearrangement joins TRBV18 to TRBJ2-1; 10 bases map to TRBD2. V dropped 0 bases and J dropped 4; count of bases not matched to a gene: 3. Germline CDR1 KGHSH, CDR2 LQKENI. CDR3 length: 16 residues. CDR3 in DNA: TGTGCCAGCTCACCACCGGGACTAGCGCCATACAATGAGCAGTTCTTC. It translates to CASSPPGLAPYNEQFF.